This TCR beta chain was sequenced during a study of Graves' ophthalmopathy and Graves' hyperthyroidism. Study-level background: Specimen type is peripheral blood, obtained at initial diagnosis before any treatment.

The CDR3 extends over 15 amino acids. V lost 1 base and J lost 4, with 10 bases in between. Looked up from germline, CDR1 is LNHNV and CDR2 is YYDKDF (reference sequence). As the template, RNA transcripts were used to amplify TCR beta CDR3 regions. First-round RT-PCR used HTBI primers; second-round multiplex PCR followed. TCRdb itself ran the multiplex PCR reads through MiXCR, one entry per CDR3 protein. The sample lists 200,000 to 250,000 distinct CDR3 sequences; around 50% were seen once. Ophthalmopathy-affected donors exhibited moderate-to-severe activity, CAS ≥3, NOSPECS ≥4, and duration under 3 months. This clonotype was seen a single time.

This chain links TRBV15 with TRBJ2-2; TRBD2 might be the D (6 bases). Source material: peripheral blood. This receptor was identified in an adult man with Graves' ophthalmopathy. The CDR3 coding sequence is TGTGCCACCAGCAGAGGTGGGGGGAGCACCGGGGAGCTGTTTTTT. Protein: CATSRGGGSTGELFF.